This record covers a single T cell receptor (beta chain). Its target is unknown. PCR primers comprised 60 Vbeta and 13 Jbeta primers. TCRdb keeps only in-frame clones here, not all; method: immunoSEQ multiplex PCR. In all, the sample yields 56,000 or so clones. Trimming pared 1 base from V and 0 bases from J, leaving 13 bases between. There are 17 residues in the CDR3. From germline, CDR1 is KGHSH and CDR2 LQKENI. This sample is part of a study of cytomegalovirus exposure and HLA in healthy donors. Study-wide findings and caveats: After further analysis at a later stage, 15,000 to 20,000 TCR beta sequences were associated with HLA alleles at 0.05 false discovery rate. Later work found most CMV-associated TCR beta chains apparently HLA-restricted.

The chain links TRBV18 to TRBJ1-5, with no clear D. This clonotype originated in a man aged 35 to 55 in good health and CMV-seropositive. Source material: PBMCs. CDR3 residues: CASSPRPVFYSNQPQHF. The CDR3 DNA is TGTGCCAGCTCACCACGGCCCGTTTTTTATAGCAATCAGCCCCAGCATTTT.